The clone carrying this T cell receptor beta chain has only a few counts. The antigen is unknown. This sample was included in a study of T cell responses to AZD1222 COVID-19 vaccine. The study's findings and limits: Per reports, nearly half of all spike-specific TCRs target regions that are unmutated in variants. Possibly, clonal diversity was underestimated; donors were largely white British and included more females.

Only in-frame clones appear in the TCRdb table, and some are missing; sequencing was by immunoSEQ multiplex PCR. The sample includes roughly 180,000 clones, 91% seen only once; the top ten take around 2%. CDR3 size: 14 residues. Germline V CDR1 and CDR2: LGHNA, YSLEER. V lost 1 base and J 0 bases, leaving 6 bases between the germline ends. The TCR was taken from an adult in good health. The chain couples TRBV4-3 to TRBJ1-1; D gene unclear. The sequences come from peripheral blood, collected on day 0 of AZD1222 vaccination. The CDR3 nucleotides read TGCGCCAGCAGCCAAGTGGCAATGAACACTGAAGCTTTCTTT. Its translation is CASSQVAMNTEAFF.